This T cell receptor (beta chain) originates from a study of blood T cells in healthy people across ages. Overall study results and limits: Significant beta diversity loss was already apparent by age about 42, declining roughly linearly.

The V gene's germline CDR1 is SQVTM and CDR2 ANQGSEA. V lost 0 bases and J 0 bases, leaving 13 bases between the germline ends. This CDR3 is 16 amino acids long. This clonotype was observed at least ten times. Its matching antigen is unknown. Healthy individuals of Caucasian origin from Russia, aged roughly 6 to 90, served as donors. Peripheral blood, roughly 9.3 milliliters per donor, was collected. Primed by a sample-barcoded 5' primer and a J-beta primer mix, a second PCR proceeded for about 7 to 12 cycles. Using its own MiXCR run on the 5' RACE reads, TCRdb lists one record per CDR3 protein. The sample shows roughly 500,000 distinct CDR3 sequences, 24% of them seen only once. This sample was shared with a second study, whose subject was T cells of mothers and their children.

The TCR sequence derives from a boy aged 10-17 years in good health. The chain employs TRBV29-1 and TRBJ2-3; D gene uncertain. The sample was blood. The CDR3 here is CSVEDRSRISTDTQYF. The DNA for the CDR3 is TGCAGCGTTGAAGATCGGTCAAGAATTAGCACAGATACGCAGTATTTT.